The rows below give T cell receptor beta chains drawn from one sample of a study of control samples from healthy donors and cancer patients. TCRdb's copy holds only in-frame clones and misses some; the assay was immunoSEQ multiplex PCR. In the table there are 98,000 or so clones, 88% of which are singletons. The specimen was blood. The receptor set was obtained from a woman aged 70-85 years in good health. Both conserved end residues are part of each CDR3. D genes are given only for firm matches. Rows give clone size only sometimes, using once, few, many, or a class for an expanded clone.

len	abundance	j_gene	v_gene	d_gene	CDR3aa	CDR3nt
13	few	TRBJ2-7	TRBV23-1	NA	CASSPRDGNEQYF	TGCGCCAGCAGCCCCCGGGACGGCAACGAGCAGTACTTC
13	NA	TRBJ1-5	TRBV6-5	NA	CASRGDRNQPQHF	TGTGCCAGCAGAGGGGACCGTAATCAGCCCCAGCATTTT
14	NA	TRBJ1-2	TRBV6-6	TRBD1	CASIQDRVNYGYTF	TGTGCCAGCATTCAGGACAGGGTTAACTATGGCTACACCTTC
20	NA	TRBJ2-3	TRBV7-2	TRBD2	CASSLAWTSGRTTSTDTQYF	TGTGCCAGCAGCTTAGCGTGGACTAGCGGGAGGACTACTAGCACAGATACGCAGTATTTT
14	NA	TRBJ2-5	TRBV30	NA	CAWSAGLNQETQYF	TGTGCCTGGAGTGCCGGACTAAACCAAGAGACCCAGTACTTC
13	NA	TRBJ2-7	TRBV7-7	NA	CASSLDPAGEQYF	TGTGCTAGCAGCTTAGATCCCGCCGGCGAGCAGTACTTC
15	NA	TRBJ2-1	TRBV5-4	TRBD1	CASSPGQTPLDEQFF	TGTGCCAGCAGCCCGGGACAGACCCCCTTGGATGAGCAGTTCTTC
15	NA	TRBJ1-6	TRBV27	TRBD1	CASSINRGLGSPLHF	TGTGCCAGCAGTATAAACAGGGGACTGGGGTCACCCCTCCACTTT
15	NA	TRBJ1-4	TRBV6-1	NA	CASSERWGSNEKLFF	TGTGCCAGCAGTGAACGGTGGGGCTCGAATGAAAAACTGTTTTTT
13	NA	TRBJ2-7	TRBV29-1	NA	CSVGKGANYEQYF	TGCAGCGTTGGGAAGGGAGCCAACTACGAGCAGTACTTC
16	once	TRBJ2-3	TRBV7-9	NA	CASSSPLEVGTDTQYF	TGTGCCAGCAGCTCCCCCCTCGAGGTGGGCACAGATACGCAGTATTTT
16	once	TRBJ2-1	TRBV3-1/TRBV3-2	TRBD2	CASSHSGGGAYNEQFF	TGTGCCAGCAGCCATAGTGGCGGGGGGGCGTACAATGAGCAGTTCTTC
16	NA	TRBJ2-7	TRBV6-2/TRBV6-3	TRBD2	CASSYSVRGGTYEQYF	TGTGCCAGCAGTTACTCGGTGCGGGGGGGAACCTACGAGCAGTACTTC
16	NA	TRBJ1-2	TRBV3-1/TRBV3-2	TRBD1	CASSQDHGTGHYGYTF	TGTGCCAGCAGCCAAGATCATGGGACAGGGCACTATGGCTACACCTTC
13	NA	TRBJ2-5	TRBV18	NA	CASCGTLQETQYF	TGTGCCAGCTGTGGGACTTTGCAAGAGACCCAGTACTTC
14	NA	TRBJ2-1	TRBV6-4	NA	CASRRDSSYNEQFF	TGTGCCAGCAGGAGGGATAGCTCCTACAATGAGCAGTTCTTC
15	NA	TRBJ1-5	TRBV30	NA	CAWSVRGSLNQPQHF	TGTGCCTGGAGTGTACGGGGCAGCCTAAATCAGCCCCAGCATTTT
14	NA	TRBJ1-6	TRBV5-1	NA	CASSQGRNNSPLHF	TGCGCCAGCAGCCAGGGACGGAACAATTCACCCCTCCACTTT
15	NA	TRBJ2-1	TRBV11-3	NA	CASSLDASRANEQFF	TGTGCCAGCAGCTTAGATGCCTCGAGGGCCAATGAGCAGTTCTTC
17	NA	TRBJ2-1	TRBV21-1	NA	CASSKAPERNSYNEQFF	TGTGCCAGCAGCAAAGCCCCCGAGAGAAACTCCTACAATGAGCAGTTCTTC
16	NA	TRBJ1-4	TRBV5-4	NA	CASSLQGLSTNEKLFF	TGTGCCAGCAGCCTTCAGGGACTGTCAACTAATGAAAAACTGTTTTTT
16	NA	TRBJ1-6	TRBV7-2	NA	CASTSVSGVLDSPLHF	TGTGCCAGCACCTCCGTCTCAGGGGTGTTGGATTCACCCCTCCACTTT
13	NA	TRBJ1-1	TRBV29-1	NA	CSYRGDSNTEAFF	TGCTCTTACCGGGGGGACTCGAACACTGAAGCTTTCTTT
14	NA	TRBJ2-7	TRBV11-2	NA	CASSLDIKSYEQYF	TGTGCCAGCAGCTTGGACATAAAATCCTACGAGCAGTACTTC
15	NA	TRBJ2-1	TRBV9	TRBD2	CASSVTSGSYNEQFF	TGTGCCAGCAGCGTAACTAGCGGATCCTACAATGAGCAGTTCTTC
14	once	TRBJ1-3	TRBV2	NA	CASSVNGGRNTIYF	TGTGCCAGCAGTGTCAACGGGGGCAGGAACACCATATATTTT
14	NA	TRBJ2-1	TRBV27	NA	CASSLTGLLNEQFF	TGTGCCAGCAGTTTAACGGGCCTTCTCAATGAGCAGTTCTTC
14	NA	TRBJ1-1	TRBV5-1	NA	CASIRDQTNTEAFF	TGCGCCAGCATCCGGGACCAGACGAACACTGAAGCTTTCTTT
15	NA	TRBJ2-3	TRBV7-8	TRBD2	CASSSGLAVRDTQYF	TGTGCCAGCAGCTCGGGACTAGCGGTTCGAGATACGCAGTATTTT
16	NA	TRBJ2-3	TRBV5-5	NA	CASSLAGPHEKYTQYF	TGTGCCAGCAGCTTGGCCGGACCCCATGAGAAATATACGCAGTATTTT
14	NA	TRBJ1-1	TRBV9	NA	CASSVVYSNTEAFF	TGTGCCAGCAGCGTAGTGTATTCCAACACTGAAGCTTTCTTT
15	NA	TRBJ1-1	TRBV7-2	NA	CASSLAQHVNTEAFF	TGTGCCAGCAGCTTAGCCCAACATGTGAACACTGAAGCTTTCTTT
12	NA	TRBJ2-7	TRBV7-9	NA	CASSLAREEQYF	TGTGCCAGCAGCTTAGCGCGAGAGGAGCAGTACTTC
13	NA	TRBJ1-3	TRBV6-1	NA	CAIQGGQGNTIYF	TGTGCCATACAAGGGGGGCAAGGAAACACCATATATTTT
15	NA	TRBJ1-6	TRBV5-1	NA	CASSLEAGHNSPLHF	TGCGCCAGCAGCTTGGAGGCAGGGCATAATTCACCCCTCCACTTT
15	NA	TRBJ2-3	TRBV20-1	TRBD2	CSASRGRGGTDTQYF	TGCAGTGCTAGTAGAGGGCGGGGGGGCACAGATACGCAGTATTTT
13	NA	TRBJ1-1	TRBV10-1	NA	CASSTGRVTEAFF	TGCGCCAGCAGTACCGGAAGGGTCACTGAAGCTTTCTTT
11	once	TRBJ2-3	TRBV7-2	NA	CASSYQDTQYF	TGTGCCAGCAGCTATCAAGATACGCAGTATTTT
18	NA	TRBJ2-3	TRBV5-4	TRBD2	CASSLELAGGSLTDTQYF	TGTGCCAGCAGCTTGGAACTAGCGGGAGGGTCCCTGACAGATACGCAGTATTTT
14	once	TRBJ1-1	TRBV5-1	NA	CASSWGVENTEAFF	TGCGCCAGCAGCTGGGGAGTCGAGAACACTGAAGCTTTCTTT
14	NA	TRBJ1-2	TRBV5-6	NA	CASSTQGFNYGYTF	TGTGCCAGCAGCACACAGGGTTTTAACTATGGCTACACCTTC
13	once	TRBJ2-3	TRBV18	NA	CASSPPGADTQYF	TGTGCCAGCTCACCCCCTGGGGCAGATACGCAGTATTTT
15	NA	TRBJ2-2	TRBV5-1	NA	CASSRTVANTGELFF	TGCGCCAGCAGCCGGACAGTCGCGAACACCGGGGAGCTGTTTTTT
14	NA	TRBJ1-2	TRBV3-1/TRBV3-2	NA	CASSQAGGGRGYTF	TGTGCCAGCAGCCAAGCCGGAGGGGGTCGCGGCTACACCTTC
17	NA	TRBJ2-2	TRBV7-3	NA	CASSLIPKQGSTGELFF	TGTGCCAGCAGCTTAATACCCAAACAGGGTTCCACCGGGGAGCTGTTTTTT
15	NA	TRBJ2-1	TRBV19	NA	CASTHNGPKSDEQFF	TGTGCCAGTACCCATAATGGGCCCAAGAGCGATGAGCAGTTCTTC
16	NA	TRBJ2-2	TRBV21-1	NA	CASTPVGTQKHRGAVF	TGTGCCAGCACCCCGGTGGGGACACAGAAACACCGGGGAGCTGTTTTT
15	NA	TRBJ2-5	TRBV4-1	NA	CASSRPGTVGETQYF	TGCGCCAGCAGCCGACCCGGGACCGTCGGGGAGACCCAGTACTTC
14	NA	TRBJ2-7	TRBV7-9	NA	CASSLENRAYEQYF	TGTGCCAGCAGCTTAGAAAACAGAGCCTACGAGCAGTACTTC
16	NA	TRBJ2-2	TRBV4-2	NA	CASSQEGQTNTGELFF	TGTGCCAGCAGCCAAGAAGGACAGACGAACACCGGGGAGCTGTTTTTT
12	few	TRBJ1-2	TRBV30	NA	CAWHRVNDGYTF	TGTGCCTGGCACAGGGTCAACGATGGCTACACCTTC
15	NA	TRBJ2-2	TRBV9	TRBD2	CASSVRGDLTGELFF	TGTGCCAGCAGCGTGCGGGGGGACTTGACAGGGGAGCTGTTTTTT
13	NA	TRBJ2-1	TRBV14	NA	CASSPRESGEQFF	TGTGCCAGCAGCCCTCGGGAGTCGGGTGAGCAGTTCTTC